This passage covers 5 T cell receptor beta chains from one sample sequenced in a study of blood T cell repertoires in COVID-19. The method was immunoSEQ multiplex PCR; TCRdb's version includes in-frame clones alone and lacks a portion of them. This table holds fewer than 350,000 clones, around 81% found once. Sequenced sample: peripheral blood. All receptors derive from a woman aged 60-75 years with active or convalescent COVID-19.

This clone was seen a few times. The rearrangement uses TRBV5-4 and TRBJ1-1, with 12 bases aligning to TRBD1. Per germline, CDR1 SGHNT and CDR2 YYREEE (reference sequence). J lost 4 bases, V lost 1 base, and 8 bases had no gene match. The CDR3 is 17 amino acids. The CDR3 region is CASSLTGTGGRGTEAFF. In DNA, the CDR3 is TGTGCCAGCAGCTTGACGGGGACAGGGGGCCGAGGCACTGAAGCTTTCTTT.

The gene calls are TRBV6-5 and TRBJ2-4; D remains unclear. The germline CDR1 and CDR2 sequences are MNHEY and SVGAGI. The CDR3 has 13 residues. Trimming pared 7 bases from V and 0 bases from J, leaving 7 bases between. The CDR3 nucleotides read TGTGCCAGCATGTCCATAGCCAAAAACATTCAGTACTTC. Translation gives CASMSIAKNIQYF.

V is TRBV6-6 and J is TRBJ1-6; the D gene is possibly TRBD1 (5 bases). This CDR3 has 14 amino acids. Germline V gene data show CDR1 as MNHNY and CDR2 as SVGAGI (reference sequence). Trimming took 0 bases from V and 8 from J, leaving 8 bases between them. The CDR3 loop is CASSYSWGDSPLHF. In DNA, the CDR3 is TGTGCCAGCAGTTACTCGTGGGGGGATTCACCCCTCCACTTT.

This chain uses TRBV11-2 with TRBJ1-6; D might be TRBD1 (6 bases). This CDR3 contains 16 residues. Trimming stripped 5 bases from V and 5 bases from J, with 16 bases between. Germline assignment: CDR1 SGHAT and CDR2 FQNNGV. In nucleotides, the CDR3 is TGTGCCAGCAGCAAGCCTCCGCAGGGGAATAATTCACCCCTCCACTTT. Protein product: CASSKPPQGNNSPLHF.

V usage is TRBV18 and J usage is TRBJ2-5; D unclear. The length of the CDR3 is 12 residues. Germline V gives CDR1 KGHSH, CDR2 LQKENI. The germline V and J ends were trimmed by 6 bases and 4 bases, with 9 bases remaining between them. The CDR3 DNA reads as TGTGCCAGCTCCCTCTTCGGAGAGACCCAGTACTTC. Translating it yields CASSLFGETQYF.